This T cell receptor beta chain was identified in a study of CD8 T cells in ankylosing spondylitis. In this sample, this clonotype turned up a few times. The antigen is unknown. Study-level points and caveats: Within ankylosing spondylitis blood, a TCR beta motif made up of eight or nine highly homologous variants appeared to be characteristic.

V shed 5 bases and J 2 bases; nucleotides not matched to a gene: 6. The CDR3 sequence is 15 residues long. Germline CDR1 is LGHNA and CDR2 is YNFKEQ. With molecular barcodes, quantitative 5'-RACE was used to make the TCR beta libraries. TCRdb recomputed calls from the 5' RACE reads with MiXCR, one row per CDR3 protein. The sample lists just under 550,000 distinct CDR3 sequences, approximately 11% seen once, with nearly 7% in the top ten. The sequenced material came from blood, either unsorted or a sorted T cell fraction (not recorded which). This clonotype was sampled from a male donor with ankylosing spondylitis. V usage is TRBV4-2 and J usage is TRBJ1-2, with 9 bases fitting TRBD1. In nucleotides, the CDR3 is TGTGCCAGCAGCTCGGACAGGGGAGGCAACTATGGCTACACCTTC. This encodes CASSSDRGGNYGYTF.